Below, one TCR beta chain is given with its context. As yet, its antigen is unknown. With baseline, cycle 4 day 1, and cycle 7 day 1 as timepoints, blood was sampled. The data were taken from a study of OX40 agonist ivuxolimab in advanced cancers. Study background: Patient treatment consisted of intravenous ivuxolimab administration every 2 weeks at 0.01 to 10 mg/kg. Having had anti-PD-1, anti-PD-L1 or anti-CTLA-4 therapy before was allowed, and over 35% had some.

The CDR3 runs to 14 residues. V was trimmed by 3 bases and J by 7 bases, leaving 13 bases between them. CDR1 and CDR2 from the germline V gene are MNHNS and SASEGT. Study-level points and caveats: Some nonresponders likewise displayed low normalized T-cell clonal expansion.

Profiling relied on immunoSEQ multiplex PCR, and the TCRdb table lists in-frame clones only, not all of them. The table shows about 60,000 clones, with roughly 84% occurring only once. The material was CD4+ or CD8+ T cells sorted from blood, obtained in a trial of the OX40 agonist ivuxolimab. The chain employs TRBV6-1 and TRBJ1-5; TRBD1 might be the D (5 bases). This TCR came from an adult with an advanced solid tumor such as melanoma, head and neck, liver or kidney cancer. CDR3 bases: TGTGCCAGCAGTGAGTGGGGGGGTGGGCAGCCCCAGCATTTT. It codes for CASSEWGGGQPQHF.